This entry lists 18 T cell receptor beta chains sequenced from one sample in a study of the immune and genomic landscape of osteosarcoma. Method: immunoSEQ multiplex PCR; TCRdb's copy keeps in-frame clones and lacks some. The sample has about 6,200 clones, 55% to 75% seen once. Poor-prognosis osteosarcoma patients supplied post-treatment primary, local recurrence and metastasis tumor specimens. The sequenced sample was osteosarcoma tumor tissue from the lung. The receptor source for this set is a human donor with osteosarcoma.

The CDR3 reads CASSLDERADTQYF. Here the CDR3 DNA reads TGTGCCAGCAGCTTGGATGAGAGGGCGGATACGCAGTATTTT. J is TRBJ2-3 and V is TRBV5-4, with D perhaps matching TRBD2 (5 bases). This CDR3 contains 14 residues. Germline CDR1 and CDR2: SGHNT and YYREEE (reference sequence). Trimming took off 0 bases at V and 6 bases at J, with 11 bases between the two ends.

This clone is categorized as medium-sized. The junction departs from the called germline gene at one end, perhaps through a read error. The V call is TRBV7-7, the J call TRBJ2-5, with TRBD2 as a possible D gene (6 bases). The CDR3 is made up of 15 amino acids. Germline lookup yields CDR1 SSHAT and CDR2 FNYEAQ (reference sequence). DNA for the CDR3: TGTGCTAGCAGCTCCGGTGGCGGGACCCGGGAGACCCAGTACTTC. Translated: CASSSGGGTRETQYF.

CDR3 DNA sequence: TGCGCCAGCAGCCAAGACGTTGCTAGCGGGAGGCCCGAGGATACGCAGTATTTT. Translating gives CASSQDVASGRPEDTQYF. The J gene is TRBJ2-3, the V gene TRBV4-3, with 11 bases fitting TRBD2. V was pared by 0 bases and J by 6 bases, with 11 bases of the junction left unmatched. The germline V gene encodes CDR1 LGHNA and CDR2 YSLEER. The CDR3 totals 18 residues.

The gene calls are TRBV4-3 and TRBJ2-7; 11 bases map to TRBD2. The ends lost 2 bases at V and 0 bases at J; junction bases unmatched: 6. The CDR3 has 17 residues. Germline V gives CDR1 LGHNA, CDR2 YSLEER. The CDR3 DNA reads TGCGCCAGCAGCCAAACTAGCGGGGGCATAAGCTCCTACGAGCAGTACTTC. Translated, it gives CASSQTSGGISSYEQYF.

The rearrangement uses TRBV14 and TRBJ1-5, with D uncertain. CDR3 length equals 13 residues. Germline CDR1 is SGHDN and CDR2 is FVKESK. Trimming removed 6 bases at V and 4 bases at J, with 10 bases between. CDR3 sequence (DNA): TGTGCCAGCAGTCGGACGGTTAATCAGCCCCAGCATTTT. Encoded protein: CASSRTVNQPQHF.

J is TRBJ2-3 and V is TRBV5-4; possibly TRBD1 or TRBD2 for D (5 bases each). V was cut by 3 bases and J by 0 bases, with 8 bases left in between. Germline CDR1 SGHNT, CDR2 YYREEE (reference sequence). The CDR3 totals 14 residues. The CDR3 reads CASSSWDSTDTQYF. CDR3 bases: TGTGCCAGCAGCTCCTGGGACAGCACAGATACGCAGTATTTT.

The chain carries TRBV4-3 and TRBJ2-1, with 10 bases that match TRBD2. The CDR3 totals 18 residues. V lost 0 bases to trimming and J lost 2 bases; unmatched junction nucleotides: 7. CDR1 and CDR2 (germline): LGHNA, YSLEER. The CDR3 here is CASSQDNGLAGAYNEQFF. CDR3 DNA: TGCGCCAGCAGCCAAGATAATGGCCTAGCGGGGGCCTACAATGAGCAGTTCTTC.

The rearrangement links TRBV4-3 to TRBJ2-7; 7 positions match TRBD1. V shed 0 bases and J 9 bases; nucleotides not matched to a gene: 5. Germline CDR1 LGHNA, CDR2 YSLEER. The CDR3 sequence is 13 residues long. The CDR3 protein is CASSQEIQGRQYF. CDR3 in DNA: TGCGCCAGCAGCCAAGAAATACAGGGGCGGCAGTACTTC.

This clone appeared a single time. This sequence joins TRBV6-6 and TRBJ1-2; D is perhaps TRBD1 (5 bases). Germline V gives CDR1 MNHNY, CDR2 SVGAGI (reference sequence). The V end was cut by 2 bases, the J end by 7 bases, with 14 bases between. The CDR3 consists of 14 residues. The CDR3 reads CASSYEQVRRGYTF. CDR3 bases: TGTGCCAGCAGTTACGAACAGGTTCGTCGTGGCTACACCTTC.

The chain employs TRBV7-9 and TRBJ1-1; possibly TRBD1 for D (6 bases). V lost 5 bases, J lost 0 bases, and 16 bases lay in between. Germline CDR1 SEHNR, CDR2 FQNEAQ (reference sequence). The CDR3 length is 16 residues. The CDR3, as DNA: TGTGCCAGCAGCCCTGGACAGCCCCAAATGAACACTGAAGCTTTCTTT. It codes for CASSPGQPQMNTEAFF.

The V gene is TRBV18, the J gene TRBJ2-3; 11 nucleotides match TRBD2. Germline V gene lookup returns CDR1 KGHSH and CDR2 LQKENI. V lost 5 bases to trimming and J lost 1 base; unmatched junction nucleotides: 5. The CDR3 loop spans 16 amino acids. The CDR3 nucleotides are TGTGCCAGCTCAGTGCTAGCGGGAGGTGGCACAGATACGCAGTATTTT. Residues: CASSVLAGGGTDTQYF. Variable domain in full (rest from reference TRBV18 and TRBJ2-3): NAGVMQNPRHLVRRRGQEARLRCSPMKGHSHVYWYRQLPEEGLKFMVYLQKENIIDESGMPKERFSAEFPKEGPSILRIQQVVRGDSAAYFCASSVLAGGGTDTQYFGPGTRLTVL.

The rearrangement uses TRBV19 and TRBJ2-3; 10 nucleotides match TRBD1. Losses at the gene ends were 6 bases for V and 2 bases for J; bases not matched to a gene: 5. The CDR3 runs 15 residues. Germline assignment: CDR1 LNHDA and CDR2 SQIVND (reference sequence). The CDR3 region has the DNA TGTGCCAGTAGGAGACAGGGGGCGAACACAGATACGCAGTATTTT. Its translation: CASRRQGANTDTQYF.

The rearrangement uses TRBV11-1 and TRBJ2-1, with 7 bases aligning to TRBD2. CDR1 SGHAT and CDR2 FQDESV come from the germline V gene (reference sequence). This CDR3 spans 12 amino acids. V dropped 5 bases and J dropped 15; count of bases not matched to a gene: 10. The CDR3: CASSQNRGRVFF. In nucleotides, the CDR3 is TGTGCCAGCAGCCAAAACCGGGGGAGGGTGTTCTTC.

The chain links TRBV14 to TRBJ2-7; D perhaps matches TRBD2 (6 bases). Trimming removed 3 bases at V and 7 bases at J, with 7 bases between. The CDR3 is 11 residues long. The germline gives CDR1 SGHDN, CDR2 FVKESK. This chain's CDR3 is CASSHAGEQYF. DNA of the CDR3: TGTGCCAGCAGCCACGCGGGGGAGCAGTACTTC.

CDR3 protein: CASSARTASSYEQYF. CDR3 nucleotide sequence: TGTGCCAGCAGCGCCCGGACGGCGAGCTCCTACGAGCAGTACTTC. This chain uses TRBV6-1 with TRBJ2-7; D call uncertain. CDR1 is MNHNS, CDR2 SASEGT, per germline. The CDR3 consists of 15 residues. V lost 6 bases, J lost 0 bases, and 15 bases lay in between.

This clone was observed a few times. This rearrangement joins TRBV7-9 to TRBJ1-2; 7 nucleotides agree with TRBD1. Germline V gene data show CDR1 as SEHNR and CDR2 as FQNEAQ (reference sequence). The CDR3 length is 15 residues. V shed 4 bases and J 1 base; nucleotides not matched to a gene: 6. CDR3 protein: CASSSRQGLNYGYTF. The DNA of the CDR3 is TGTGCCAGCAGCTCCCGACAGGGCCTTAACTATGGCTACACCTTC.

The chain combines TRBV5-4 with TRBJ2-3; perhaps D is TRBD1 or TRBD2 (6 bases each). The CDR3 extends over 16 amino acids. The germline V gene encodes CDR1 SGHNT and CDR2 YYREEE (reference sequence). Trimming pared 2 bases from V and 1 base from J, leaving 14 bases between. The CDR3 region has the DNA TGTGCCAGCAGCTTTGGAGGGGGTATAGGCACAGATACGCAGTATTTT. It specifies CASSFGGGIGTDTQYF.

The chain uses TRBV9 and TRBJ2-2, with TRBD2 identical over 10 bases. The CDR3 runs to 18 residues. The V gene end was trimmed by 1 base and the J gene end by 5 bases; junction bases not matched to a gene: 11. The V gene's germline CDR1 is SGDLS and CDR2 YYNGEE. CDR3 in amino acids: CASSVRPSGGGITGELFF. The CDR3 DNA is TGTGCCAGCAGCGTACGACCCAGCGGGGGGGGTATTACCGGGGAGCTGTTTTTT.